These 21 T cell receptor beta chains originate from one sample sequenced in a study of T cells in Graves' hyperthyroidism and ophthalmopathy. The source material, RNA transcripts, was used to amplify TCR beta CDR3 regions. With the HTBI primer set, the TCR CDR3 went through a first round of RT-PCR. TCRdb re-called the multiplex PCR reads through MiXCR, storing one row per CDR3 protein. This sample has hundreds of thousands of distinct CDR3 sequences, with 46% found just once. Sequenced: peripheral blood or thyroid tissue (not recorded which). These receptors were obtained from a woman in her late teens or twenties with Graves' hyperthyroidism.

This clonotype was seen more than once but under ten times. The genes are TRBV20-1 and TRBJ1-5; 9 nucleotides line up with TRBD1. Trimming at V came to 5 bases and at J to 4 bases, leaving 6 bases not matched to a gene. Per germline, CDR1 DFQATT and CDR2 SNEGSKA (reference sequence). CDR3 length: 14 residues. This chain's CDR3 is CSAEGQGSNQPQHF. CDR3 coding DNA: TGCAGTGCTGAAGGACAGGGGAGTAATCAGCCCCAGCATTTT.

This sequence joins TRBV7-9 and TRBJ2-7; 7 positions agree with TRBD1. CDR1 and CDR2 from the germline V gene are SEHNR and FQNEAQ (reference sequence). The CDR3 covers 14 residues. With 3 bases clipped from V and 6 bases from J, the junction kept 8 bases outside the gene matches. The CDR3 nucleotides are TGTGCCAGCAGCTTGGCAAGACAGGGTCGCGAGCAGTACTTC. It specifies CASSLARQGREQYF.

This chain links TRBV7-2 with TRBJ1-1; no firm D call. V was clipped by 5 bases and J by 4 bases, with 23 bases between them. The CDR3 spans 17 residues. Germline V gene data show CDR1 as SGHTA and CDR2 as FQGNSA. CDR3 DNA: TGTGCCAGCAGCCTAATGGGTGTGTGGGGTTTCGCCACTGAAGCTTTCTTT. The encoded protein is CASSLMGVWGFATEAFF.

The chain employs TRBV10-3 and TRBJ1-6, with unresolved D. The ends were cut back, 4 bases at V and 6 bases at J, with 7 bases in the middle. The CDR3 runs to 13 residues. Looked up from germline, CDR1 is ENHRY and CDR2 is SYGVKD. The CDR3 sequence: CAISGFGNSPLHF. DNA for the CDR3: TGTGCCATCAGTGGCTTCGGTAATTCACCCCTCCACTTT.

The CDR3 sequence is CSGGDRPTGELFF. The CDR3 coding sequence is TGCAGCGGAGGAGACCGTCCCACCGGGGAGCTGTTTTTT. The rearrangement joins TRBV29-1 to TRBJ2-2; D unresolved. The CDR3 extends over 13 amino acids. The germline gives CDR1 SQVTM, CDR2 ANQGSEA. V was pared by 7 bases and J by 4 bases, with 13 bases between.

The CDR3 is CAINGTGGSNSPLHF. DNA of the CDR3: TGTGCCATCAACGGGACAGGAGGCTCTAATTCACCCCTCCACTTT. This sequence joins TRBV10-3 and TRBJ1-6; 8 bases align to TRBD1. CDR1 is ENHRY, CDR2 SYGVKD, per germline. This CDR3 has 15 residues. With 7 bases clipped from V and 6 bases from J, the junction kept 8 bases outside the gene matches.

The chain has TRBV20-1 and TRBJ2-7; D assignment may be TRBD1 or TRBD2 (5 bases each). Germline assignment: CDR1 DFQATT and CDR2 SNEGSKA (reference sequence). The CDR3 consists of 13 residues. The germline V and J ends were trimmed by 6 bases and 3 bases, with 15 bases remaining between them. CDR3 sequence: CSALPGASYEQYF. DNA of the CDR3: TGCAGTGCCTTGCCCGGGGCGAGCTACGAGCAGTACTTC.

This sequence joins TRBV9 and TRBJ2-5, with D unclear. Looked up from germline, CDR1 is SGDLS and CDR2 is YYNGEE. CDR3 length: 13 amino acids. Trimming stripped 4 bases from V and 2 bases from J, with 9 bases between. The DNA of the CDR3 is TGTGCCAGCAGCCTTTACCTACAAGAGACCCAGTACTTC. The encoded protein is CASSLYLQETQYF. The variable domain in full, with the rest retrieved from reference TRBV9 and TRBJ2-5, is DSGVTQTPKHLITATGQRVTLRCSPRSGDLSVYWYQQSLDQGLQFLIQYYNGEERAKGNILERFSAQQFPDLHSELNLSSLELGDSALYFCASSLYLQETQYFGPGTRLLVL.

The CDR3 protein is CASSIQGSSGYTF. CDR3 nucleotides: TGTGCCAGTAGTATTCAGGGAAGTAGTGGCTACACCTTC. The J gene is TRBJ1-2, the V gene TRBV19; D perhaps matches TRBD1 (5 bases). This CDR3 comprises 13 residues. V lost 3 bases and J lost 7, with 12 bases in between. Germline V gives CDR1 LNHDA, CDR2 SQIVND (reference sequence).

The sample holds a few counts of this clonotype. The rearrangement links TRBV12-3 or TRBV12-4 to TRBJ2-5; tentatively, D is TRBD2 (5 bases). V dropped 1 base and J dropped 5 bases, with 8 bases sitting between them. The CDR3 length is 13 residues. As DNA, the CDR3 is TGTGCCAGCAGTTTAGGGACTGTGGAGACCCAGTACTTC. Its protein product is CASSLGTVETQYF.

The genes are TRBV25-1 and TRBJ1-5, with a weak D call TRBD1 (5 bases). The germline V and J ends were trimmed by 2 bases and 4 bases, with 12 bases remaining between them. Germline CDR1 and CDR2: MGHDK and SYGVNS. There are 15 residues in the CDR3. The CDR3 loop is CASSEPGHRNQPQHF. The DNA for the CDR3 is TGTGCCAGCAGTGAACCCGGACACCGAAATCAGCCCCAGCATTTT.

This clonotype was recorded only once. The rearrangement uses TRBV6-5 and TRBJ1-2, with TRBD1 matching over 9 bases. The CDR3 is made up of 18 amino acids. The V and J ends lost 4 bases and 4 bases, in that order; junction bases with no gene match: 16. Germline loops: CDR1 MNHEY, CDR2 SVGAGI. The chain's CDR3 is CASSSPMGPGQGIYGYTF. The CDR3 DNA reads TGTGCCAGCAGTTCTCCGATGGGGCCGGGACAGGGAATCTATGGCTACACCTTC.

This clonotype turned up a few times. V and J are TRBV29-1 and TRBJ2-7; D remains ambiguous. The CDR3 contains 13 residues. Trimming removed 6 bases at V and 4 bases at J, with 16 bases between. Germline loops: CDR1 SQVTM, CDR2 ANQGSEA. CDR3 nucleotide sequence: TGCAGCGTAATCCCGGTCTCGGGTTACGAGCAGTACTTC. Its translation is CSVIPVSGYEQYF.

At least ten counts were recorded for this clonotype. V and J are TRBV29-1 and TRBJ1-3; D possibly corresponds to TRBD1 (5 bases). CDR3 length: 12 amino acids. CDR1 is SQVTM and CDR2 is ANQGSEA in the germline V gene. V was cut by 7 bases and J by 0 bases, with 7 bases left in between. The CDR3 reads CSAGHSGNTIYF. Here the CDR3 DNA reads TGCAGCGCCGGACACTCTGGAAACACCATATATTTT. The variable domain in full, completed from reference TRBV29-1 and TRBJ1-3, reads SAVISQKPSRDICQRGTSLTIQCQVDSQVTMMFWYRQQPGQSLTLIATANQGSEATYESGFVIDKFPISRPNLTFSTLTVSNMSPEDSSIYLCSAGHSGNTIYFGEGSWLTVV.

This chain's CDR3 is CASSRIRVLAPAFF. CDR3 DNA: TGTGCCAGCAGCCGAATCAGGGTTTTGGCTCCGGCTTTCTTT. The J gene is TRBJ1-1, the V gene TRBV7-9; possible D gene TRBD1, 5 bases. CDR1 is SEHNR and CDR2 is FQNEAQ in the germline V gene (reference sequence). The CDR3 spans 14 residues. V dropped 5 bases and J dropped 11 bases, with 21 bases sitting between them.

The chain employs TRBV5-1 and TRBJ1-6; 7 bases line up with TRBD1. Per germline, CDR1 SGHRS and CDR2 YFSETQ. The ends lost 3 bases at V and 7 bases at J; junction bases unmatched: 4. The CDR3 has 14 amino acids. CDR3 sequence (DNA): TGCGCCAGCAGCTCTACAGGGGTCAATTCACCCCTCCACTTT. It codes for CASSSTGVNSPLHF. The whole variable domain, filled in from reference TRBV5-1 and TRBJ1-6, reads KAGVTQTPRYLIKTRGQQVTLSCSPISGHRSVSWYQQTPGQGLQFLFEYFSETQRNKGNFPGRFSGRQFSNSRSEMNVSTLELGDSALYLCASSSTGVNSPLHFGNGTRLTVT.

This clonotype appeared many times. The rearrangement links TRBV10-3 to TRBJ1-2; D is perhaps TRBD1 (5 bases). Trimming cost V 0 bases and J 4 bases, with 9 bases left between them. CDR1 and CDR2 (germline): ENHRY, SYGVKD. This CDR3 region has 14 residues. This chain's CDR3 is CAISESTGVYGYTF. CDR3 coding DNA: TGTGCCATCAGTGAGTCGACGGGGGTCTATGGCTACACCTTC.

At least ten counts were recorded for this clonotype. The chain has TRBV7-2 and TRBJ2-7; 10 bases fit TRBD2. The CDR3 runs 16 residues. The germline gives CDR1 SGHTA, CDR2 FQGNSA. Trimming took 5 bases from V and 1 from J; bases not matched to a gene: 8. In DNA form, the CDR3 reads TGTGCCAGCAGCCCCCTTAGCGGGAGGCAATCCTACGAGCAGTACTTC. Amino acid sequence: CASSPLSGRQSYEQYF.

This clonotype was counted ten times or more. The chain's CDR3 is CASSPRGTGELFF. CDR3 bases: TGTGCCAGCAGCCCCCGAGGGACCGGGGAGCTGTTTTTT. The chain has TRBV7-9 and TRBJ2-2; D is perhaps TRBD2 (5 bases). V dropped 5 bases and J dropped 5 bases, with 9 bases sitting between them. Germline V lookup: CDR1 SEHNR, CDR2 FQNEAQ (reference sequence). This CDR3 region has 13 residues. The entire variable domain, with the rest obtained from reference TRBV7-9 and TRBJ2-2, is as follows: DTGVSQNPRHKITKRGQNVTFRCDPISEHNRLYWYRQTLGQGPEFLTYFQNEAQLEKSRLLSDRFSAERPKGSFSTLEIQRTEQGDSAMYLCASSPRGTGELFFGEGSRLTVL.

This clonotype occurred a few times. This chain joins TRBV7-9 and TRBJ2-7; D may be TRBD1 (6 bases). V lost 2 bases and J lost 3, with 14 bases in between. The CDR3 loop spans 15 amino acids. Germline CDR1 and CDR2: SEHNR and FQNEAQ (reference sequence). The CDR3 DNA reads TGTGCCAGCAGCTTATGGTCGGGACAAGGCTACGAGCAGTACTTC. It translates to CASSLWSGQGYEQYF.

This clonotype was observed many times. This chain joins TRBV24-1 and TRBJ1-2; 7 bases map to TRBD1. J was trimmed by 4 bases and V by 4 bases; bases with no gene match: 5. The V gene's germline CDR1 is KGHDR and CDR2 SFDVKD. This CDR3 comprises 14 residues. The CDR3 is CATSDQTGTYGYTF. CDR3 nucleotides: TGTGCCACCAGTGACCAGACAGGGACCTATGGCTACACCTTC.